Listed below are T cell receptor beta chains from one sample, sequenced in a study of glioma-infiltrating T cells. TCRdb itself ran the multiplex PCR reads through MiXCR, one entry per CDR3 protein. The sample lists some 190,000 distinct CDR3 sequences, more than 30% occurring once. Specimen: glioma tissue, nonneoplastic brain tissue, or PBMCs (not recorded which). Receptor source: a human donor with low-grade glioma or glioblastoma, undergoing nonglioma brain surgery, or in good health (not recorded which). The CDR3 runs from the conserved cysteine through the conserved F or W. D genes are given only for firm matches. The listing skips clone size in some rows; elsewhere it reads once, few, many or a size class.

TRBD1,TRBV7-2,TRBJ1-5,few,TGTGCCAGCAGCGGACAGGGAGACGGGCAGCCCCAGCATTTT,CASSGQGDGQPQHF
NA,TRBV6-2/TRBV6-3,TRBJ1-2,many,TGTGCCAGCAGCGACATCTATGGCTACACCTTC,CASSDIYGYTF
NA,TRBV6-6,TRBJ1-3,many,TGTGCCAGCAGTTACTCGAGCGGCCGCGTCTCTGGAAACACCATATATTTT,CASSYSSGRVSGNTIYF
TRBD1,TRBV27,TRBJ2-3,many,TGTGCCAGCAGTTCCCCAGGGACAGGGGTAGGAGATACGCAGTATTTT,CASSSPGTGVGDTQYF
NA,TRBV12-3/TRBV12-4,TRBJ1-5,many,TGTGCCAGCAGTTTGGGGGCAGGAGGGAATCAGCCCCAGCATTTT,CASSLGAGGNQPQHF
NA,TRBV25-1,TRBJ2-2,many,TGTGCCAGCAGTGATCCTGTGGGTCGGAACACCGGGGAGCTGTTTTTT,CASSDPVGRNTGELFF
NA,TRBV28,TRBJ2-5,many,TGTGCCAGCAGTTCGTTCGGGCCCCAGTACTTC,CASSSFGPQYF
NA,TRBV9,TRBJ2-3,NA,TGTGCCAGCAGCACCCATAGTGGAGATACGCAGTATTTT,CASSTHSGDTQYF
NA,TRBV24-1,TRBJ2-1,few,TGTGCCACAGGGGTCCCCGGAGCCAATGAGCAGTTCTTC,CATGVPGANEQFF
TRBD2,TRBV15,TRBJ2-7,NA,TGTGCCACCAGCAGAGATGGGGGAGTAGCGGGAGGGGAGCAGTACTTC,CATSRDGGVAGGEQYF
NA,TRBV4-1,TRBJ2-5,few,TGCGCCAGCAGCCAAGAGGGTTCCCAGTTTGAGACCCAGTACTTC,CASSQEGSQFETQYF
NA,TRBV10-3,TRBJ2-7,NA,TGTGCCATCAGTGAGCCTACAAGAAGCTTCCCCTACGAGCAGTACTTC,CAISEPTRSFPYEQYF
NA,TRBV6-1,TRBJ2-7,many,TGTGCCAGCAGCCCTGGGGGCCGATCCTACGAGCAGTACTTC,CASSPGGRSYEQYF
TRBD2,TRBV6-1,TRBJ2-7,few,TGTGCCAGCAATGGGGGGGGTGACTACGAGCAGTACTTC,CASNGGGDYEQYF
TRBD1,TRBV7-2,TRBJ2-1,many,TGTGCCAGCAGCCGCCGCAGGGGGTCCTACAATGAGCAGTTCTTC,CASSRRRGSYNEQFF
NA,TRBV15,TRBJ2-3,many,TGTGCCACCAGCAGAGATCGACTTAGCACAGATACGCAGTATTTT,CATSRDRLSTDTQYF
NA,TRBV10-3,TRBJ1-1,once,TGTGCCACGGGGGCGGAGATGAACACTGAAGCTTTCTTT,CATGAEMNTEAFF
NA,TRBV3-1,TRBJ1-2,many,TGTGCCAGCGCGTCAGGGTTAGGCGGCTACACCTTC,CASASGLGGYTF
NA,TRBV4-2,TRBJ2-6,many,TGTGCCAGCAGCCCGACCGACCTGACAGGTAGTAGTCACGTCCTGACTTTC,CASSPTDLTGSSHVLTF
TRBD1,TRBV19,TRBJ1-1,many,TGTGCCAGTAGTATAGGAGGGACAGGGAAGTACACTGAAGCTTTCTTT,CASSIGGTGKYTEAFF
NA,TRBV6-2/TRBV6-3,TRBJ1-5,many,TGTGCCAGCGGCCCCATGGGCGGAGGCAATCAGCCCCAGCATTTT,CASGPMGGGNQPQHF
NA,TRBV5-4,TRBJ2-3,few,TGTGCCAGCAGCTTGCCGGGGGCTCTCACAGATACGCAGTATTTT,CASSLPGALTDTQYF
TRBD1,TRBV4-2,TRBJ2-1,NA,TGTGCCAGCAGCCAGGTCCTGGGACAGGGCTACGATGAGCAGTTCTTC,CASSQVLGQGYDEQFF
NA,TRBV20-1,TRBJ1-2,NA,TGCAGTGCTGGGGATCAGGGAGGGACCTATGGCTACACCTTC,CSAGDQGGTYGYTF
NA,TRBV29-1,TRBJ1-1,many,TGCAGCGTTTCACAGTCCGGGAACACTGAAGCTTTCTTT,CSVSQSGNTEAFF
TRBD2,TRBV3-1,TRBJ2-3,NA,TGTGCCAGCAGCCGTAGGACTAGCGGGAGGACAGATACGCAGTATTTT,CASSRRTSGRTDTQYF
TRBD2,TRBV6-1,TRBJ2-1,many,TGTGCCAGCAGTCGGGGACTAGCGGGAGTTGGATATGAGCAGTTCTTC,CASSRGLAGVGYEQFF
TRBD1,TRBV6-1,TRBJ2-7,many,TGTGCCAGCAGTTCAACAGGGGGCTCCTCCTACGAGCAGTACTTC,CASSSTGGSSYEQYF
TRBD2,TRBV12-3/TRBV12-4,TRBJ2-5,NA,TGTGCCAGCAGCCGCGGGGGGAGTGAGACCCAGTACTTC,CASSRGGSETQYF
NA,TRBV20-1,TRBJ2-3,NA,TGCAGTGCTAGAGATCAGGGGCCAGATACGCAGTATTTT,CSARDQGPDTQYF
NA,TRBV7-2,TRBJ2-3,many,TGTGCCAGCAGCCCGGGACCCCAGCAGTATTTT,CASSPGPQQYF
NA,TRBV27,TRBJ1-3,many,TGTGCCAGCGCTGGGCGGAACACCATATATTTT,CASAGRNTIYF
TRBD2,TRBV4-1,TRBJ2-3,NA,TGCGCCAGCAGCTCAGGGCCTTGGACTAGCGGGAGTATGGATACGCAGTATTTT,CASSSGPWTSGSMDTQYF
TRBD1,TRBV7-9,TRBJ2-7,NA,TGTGCCAGCAGCCCGCACCAGTCCTTAGACAGGGGACGATTCTACGAGCAGTACTTC,CASSPHQSLDRGRFYEQYF
NA,TRBV11-2,TRBJ2-7,many,TGTGCCAGCAGCTTAGCCCGGACAAGCGACGAGCAGTACTTC,CASSLARTSDEQYF
NA,TRBV5-4,TRBJ1-1,NA,TGTGCCAGCAGGACCGACATCCGGGGCGACACTGAAGCTTTCTTT,CASRTDIRGDTEAFF
NA,TRBV18,TRBJ2-7,many,TGTGCCAGCTCACCTAGCACAGGGCTCTACGAGCAGTACTTC,CASSPSTGLYEQYF
TRBD2,TRBV5-1,TRBJ2-7,NA,TGCGCCAGCAGCTTGGCCTCACTAGCGGACTCCTACGAGCAGTACTTC,CASSLASLADSYEQYF
TRBD2,TRBV6-2/TRBV6-3,TRBJ2-5,many,TGTGCCAGCAGTTACTCGACTAGCGGGAGGCCCAAGCGGCAGTACTTC,CASSYSTSGRPKRQYF
NA,TRBV7-2,TRBJ2-7,many,TGTGCCAGCAGCTTACTGCGGGGATACGAGCAGTACTTC,CASSLLRGYEQYF
NA,TRBV7-2,TRBJ2-7,many,TGTGCCAGCACAGAAGGGGGTGGCAGGCGCTACGAGCAGTACTTC,CASTEGGGRRYEQYF
NA,TRBV7-2,TRBJ2-3,NA,TGTGCCAGAAGAGGGAGCCTAATTACGCAGTATTTT,CARRGSLITQYF
NA,TRBV18,TRBJ2-5,many,TGTGCCAGCTCACCAGGGCAGGGTGGTGAGACCCAGTACTTC,CASSPGQGGETQYF
NA,TRBV20-1,TRBJ1-2,many,TGCAGTGCTAGGGAAGAGTCAGACAACTATGGCTACACCTTC,CSAREESDNYGYTF
NA,TRBV7-3,TRBJ2-1,many,TGTGCCAGCAGCTTAAAGGGCGACGGTTCGTACAATGAGCAGTTCTTC,CASSLKGDGSYNEQFF
NA,TRBV3-1,TRBJ1-6,NA,TGTGCCAGCAGCCACCTTTCGGGGGCTGGTAATTCACCCCTCCACTTT,CASSHLSGAGNSPLHF
NA,TRBV12-3/TRBV12-4,TRBJ1-1,many,TGTGCCAGCAGTTTATATACAGGGAGCACTGAAGCTTTCTTT,CASSLYTGSTEAFF
NA,TRBV7-9,TRBJ2-3,many,TGTGCCAGCAGCCTCCTATGGGGGGATACGCAGTATTTT,CASSLLWGDTQYF
NA,TRBV5-1,TRBJ1-6,many,TGCGCCAGCAGGGGGGACGGCGGTAATTCACCCCTCCACTTT,CASRGDGGNSPLHF